A single sample is the source of the 30 T cell receptor beta chains below, sequenced in a study of graft-versus-host responses after intestinal transplantation. TCRdb's table, derived via immunoSEQ multiplex PCR, lists solely in-frame clones and lacks some. The table lists about 93,000 clones, just under 95% of them singletons. Their specific antigens are unknown. The sequencing used unstimulated CD8+ T cells sorted from spleen or lymph node cells, collected before intestinal transplant. The receptors derive from a human donor who received an intestinal transplant.

This chain links TRBV4-1 with TRBJ2-7; TRBD1 matches at 9 bases. The V gene's germline CDR1 is MGHRA and CDR2 YSYEKL. V was pared by 1 base and J by 4 bases, with 5 bases of the junction left unmatched. The CDR3 is 15 amino acids. DNA for the CDR3: TGCGCCAGCAGCCAAGGCGGGACAGGGATGTACGAGCAGTACTTC. Residues: CASSQGGTGMYEQYF.

J is TRBJ2-5 and V is TRBV2, with a weak D call TRBD1 (7 bases). Germline V gene sequence: CDR1 SNHLY, CDR2 FYNNEI. The V end lost 0 bases, the J end lost 5 bases, and 13 bases lay between the germline ends. The CDR3 covers 15 residues. The CDR3 loop is CASSEAIRGRETQYF. For the CDR3, the DNA is TGTGCCAGCAGTGAAGCGATCAGGGGGAGGGAGACCCAGTACTTC.

This chain joins TRBV19 and TRBJ2-1, with a possible D match to TRBD2 (6 bases). V gave up 6 bases and J gave up 7 bases, with 13 bases separating them. This CDR3 spans 13 amino acids. CDR1 and CDR2 from the germline V gene are LNHDA and SQIVND (reference sequence). CDR3 nucleotides: TGTGCCAGTAGAGATTTCAGCGGGAATGAGCAGTTCTTC. It is translated as CASRDFSGNEQFF.

The rearrangement uses TRBV30 and TRBJ1-1; tentatively, D is TRBD1 (6 bases). The CDR3 spans 11 residues. CDR1 GTSNPN and CDR2 SVGIG come from the germline V gene (reference sequence). V was cut by 3 bases and J by 8 bases, with 10 bases left in between. CDR3 in amino acids: CAWSRTGEAFF. In nucleotides, the CDR3 is TGTGCCTGGAGCCGAACAGGGGAAGCTTTCTTT.

This clone was seen a few times. The CDR3: CASSWTGPNSPLHF. The CDR3 nucleotides are TGTGCCAGCTCCTGGACAGGGCCTAATTCACCCCTCCACTTT. The V and J genes are TRBV5-6 and TRBJ1-6, with 8 positions matching TRBD1. There are 14 residues in the CDR3. The junction had 6 bases not matched to a gene; V was cut back by 7 bases and J by 6 bases. The germline gives CDR1 SGHDT, CDR2 YYEEEE.

Here the CDR3 reads CATREGGTEAFF. The DNA of the CDR3 is TGTGCCACACGAGAGGGAGGGACTGAAGCTTTCTTT. V is TRBV10-3 and J is TRBJ1-1; D unclear. The V end was cut by 10 bases, the J end by 5 bases, with 14 bases between. The CDR3 is made up of 12 amino acids. The germline gives CDR1 ENHRY, CDR2 SYGVKD.

The chain joins TRBV4-2 to TRBJ2-7; weak D call: TRBD2 (6 bases). The CDR3 is 17 residues long. The germline V gene encodes CDR1 LGHNA and CDR2 YNFKEQ. V lost 0 bases to trimming and J lost 3 bases, with 18 bases between them. In DNA, the CDR3 is TGTGCCAGCAGCCAAGAATTCCCAGGAGCGGGCTTCTACGAGCAGTACTTC. It is translated as CASSQEFPGAGFYEQYF.

CDR3 protein: CASSLYSREVGDTQYF. The CDR3 region has the DNA TGTGCCAGCAGCTTATACTCGCGGGAGGTTGGGGATACGCAGTATTTT. The J gene is TRBJ2-3, the V gene TRBV11-2; the match to TRBD2 covers 8 bases. The V and J ends lost 2 bases and 6 bases, in that order; junction bases with no gene match: 10. In germline, CDR1 is SGHAT, CDR2 FQNNGV. The CDR3 consists of 16 residues.

The V and J genes are TRBV15 and TRBJ2-1, with unresolved D. CDR1 and CDR2 from the germline V gene are LNHNV and YYDKDF (reference sequence). The CDR3 contains 16 residues. The V and J ends lost 0 bases and 0 bases respectively, with 9 bases between them. The CDR3 is CATSRDRLNSYNEQFF. The CDR3 DNA reads as TGTGCCACCAGCAGAGATCGACTCAACTCCTACAATGAGCAGTTCTTC.

The genes are TRBV4-2 and TRBJ2-2; 7 bases are shared with TRBD2. The CDR3 has 14 amino acids. Per germline, CDR1 LGHNA and CDR2 YNFKEQ. With V trimmed by 4 bases and J by 7 bases, 6 bases remained unmatched. The CDR3 loop reads CASSPWGGSGELFF. CDR3 coding DNA: TGTGCCAGCAGCCCTTGGGGCGGGAGCGGGGAGCTGTTTTTT.

The V and J genes are TRBV19 and TRBJ2-1, with TRBD1 identical over 9 bases. Per the germline V gene, CDR1 is LNHDA and CDR2 is SQIVND (reference sequence). V shed 5 bases and J 7 bases; nucleotides not matched to a gene: 9. This CDR3 has 15 amino acids. CDR3 sequence reads: CASSWGTGRLNEQFF. The CDR3, as DNA: TGTGCCAGTAGTTGGGGGACAGGGCGTTTGAATGAGCAGTTCTTC.

This chain joins TRBV19 and TRBJ1-2; 7 bases are shared with TRBD1. The CDR3 loop spans 14 amino acids. V shed 3 bases and J 6 bases; nucleotides not matched to a gene: 7. The germline V gene encodes CDR1 LNHDA and CDR2 SQIVND (reference sequence). The CDR3 spells CASSMGSRGNGYTF. The CDR3 DNA is TGTGCCAGTAGTATGGGGAGCAGGGGGAATGGCTACACCTTC.

The chain has TRBV7-9 and TRBJ2-7; 8 bases are shared with TRBD1. Germline values: CDR1 SEHNR, CDR2 FQNEAQ (reference sequence). This CDR3 comprises 15 residues. Trimming cost V 4 bases and J 0 bases; bases outside gene matches: 5. In nucleotides, the CDR3 is TGTGCCAGCAGCTACCGGGACAGGAGCTCCTACGAGCAGTACTTC. Amino acid sequence: CASSYRDRSSYEQYF.

The chain is built from TRBV6-1 and TRBJ1-2; tentatively, D is TRBD1 (5 bases). Trimming shortened V by 6 bases and J by 3 bases, and 14 bases separated the two germline ends. The germline V gene has CDR1 MNHNS and CDR2 SASEGT. This CDR3 region has 14 residues. The CDR3 reads CASSPIGGDYGYTF. Here the CDR3 DNA reads TGTGCCAGCAGCCCTATCGGGGGGGACTATGGCTACACCTTC.

The V call is TRBV19, the J call TRBJ2-1; D is ambiguous. This CDR3 spans 15 amino acids. With 6 bases removed from V and 2 bases from J, the gap between germline ends came to 14 bases. Germline lookup yields CDR1 LNHDA and CDR2 SQIVND (reference sequence). The CDR3 loop is CASSPAANAYNEQFF. DNA of the CDR3: TGTGCCAGTAGCCCCGCGGCCAACGCCTACAATGAGCAGTTCTTC.

The J gene is TRBJ2-7, the V gene TRBV28; possible D gene TRBD2, 6 bases. The CDR3 runs to 14 residues. Germline V gene data show CDR1 as MDHEN and CDR2 as SYDVKM. Trimming stripped 6 bases from V and 5 bases from J, with 17 bases between. The DNA of the CDR3 is TGTGCCAGCAGCCCGACTAGTAACGGGGACGAGCAGTACTTC. It is translated as CASSPTSNGDEQYF. Full variable domain (missing parts from reference TRBV28 and TRBJ2-7): DVKVTQSSRYLVKRTGEKVFLECVQDMDHENMFWYRQDPGLGLRLIYFSYDVKMKEKGDIPEGYSVSREKKERFSLILESASTNQTSMYLCASSPTSNGDEQYFGPGTRLTVT.

This chain uses TRBV7-9 with TRBJ2-1; 9 bases are a match to TRBD2. CDR3 length equals 16 residues. Trimming removed 5 bases from V and 2 bases from J; junction bases left unmatched: 7. Germline V gene data show CDR1 as SEHNR and CDR2 as FQNEAQ (reference sequence). The CDR3 reads CASSPREGDAYNEQFF. CDR3 DNA: TGTGCCAGCAGCCCGCGGGAGGGGGATGCCTACAATGAGCAGTTCTTC.

This rearrangement joins TRBV4-1 to TRBJ1-2; D call uncertain. CDR1 and CDR2 (germline): MGHRA, YSYEKL. V lost 1 base and J lost 4, with 28 bases in between. The CDR3 contains 20 residues. The CDR3 DNA sequence: TGCGCCAGCAGCCAAGCCGAGGCGGTAATATCCACCCCAGTCGGCTATGGCTACACCTTC. Encoded protein: CASSQAEAVISTPVGYGYTF.

This sequence joins TRBV7-9 and TRBJ1-1, with D maybe TRBD1 (5 bases). Germline assignment: CDR1 SEHNR and CDR2 FQNEAQ (reference sequence). The CDR3 sequence is 14 residues long. The V end lost 7 bases, the J end lost 0 bases, and 12 bases lay between the germline ends. CDR3 sequence: CASTRQLLNTEAFF. CDR3 in DNA: TGTGCCAGCACCAGACAGCTTTTGAACACTGAAGCTTTCTTT.

The sample holds a few counts of this clone. The chain links TRBV6-1 to TRBJ2-5; 7 nucleotides align to TRBD1. Germline CDR1 MNHNS, CDR2 SASEGT. The CDR3 spans 11 residues. With V trimmed by 9 bases and J by 4 bases, 2 bases remained unmatched. CDR3 amino acids: CASDRAETQYF. CDR3 nucleotide sequence: TGTGCCAGTGACAGGGCAGAGACCCAGTACTTC.

The table lists this clone with a count of one. The rearrangement joins TRBV10-3 to TRBJ1-2; D perhaps matches TRBD1 (6 bases). This CDR3 region has 12 residues. Germline V gives CDR1 ENHRY, CDR2 SYGVKD. V lost 5 bases, J lost 2 bases, and 6 bases lay in between. The DNA for the CDR3 is TGTGCCATCAGTACAGGGAACTATGGCTACACCTTC. It encodes CAISTGNYGYTF.

This rearrangement joins TRBV6-1 to TRBJ1-2; D not resolved. The length of the CDR3 is 14 residues. V was clipped by 0 bases and J by 8 bases, with 13 bases between them. CDR1 and CDR2 (germline): MNHNS, SASEGT. CDR3 sequence reads: CASSEAPQANGYTF. CDR3 DNA: TGTGCCAGCAGTGAAGCGCCGCAGGCCAACGGCTACACCTTC.

This clone was seen a single time. The J gene is TRBJ2-1, the V gene TRBV4-1, with TRBD2 as a possible D gene (6 bases). Germline CDR1 reads MGHRA; CDR2 reads YSYEKL. The V gene lost 1 base and the J gene lost 5 bases, with 9 bases spanning the gap. The CDR3 runs to 14 residues. The CDR3 nucleotides are TGCGCCAGCAGCCAAGGGGGACTGAACAATGAGCAGTTCTTC. Its translation is CASSQGGLNNEQFF.

The chain recombines TRBV2 with TRBJ2-5, with TRBD2 identical over 7 bases. This CDR3 is built from 15 residues. Germline V lookup: CDR1 SNHLY, CDR2 FYNNEI. V shed 9 bases and J 5 bases; nucleotides not matched to a gene: 15. The DNA of the CDR3 is TGTGCCAGGGGAGGGGAGACTACCCACGGGGAGACCCAGTACTTC. Translating gives CARGGETTHGETQYF.

This sequence joins TRBV29-1 and TRBJ1-2; the D gene is possibly TRBD1 (6 bases). Germline values: CDR1 SQVTM, CDR2 ANQGSEA. There are 13 residues in the CDR3. Trimming stripped 4 bases from V and 6 bases from J, with 15 bases between. Here the CDR3 DNA reads TGCAGCGTTGTGGCGGGGGCAGAGAATGGCTACACCTTC. Amino acids: CSVVAGAENGYTF.

V usage is TRBV9 and J usage is TRBJ2-3; D unclear. Trimming took off 0 bases at V and 4 bases at J, with 6 bases between the two ends. The CDR3 has 13 residues. The germline V gene has CDR1 SGDLS and CDR2 YYNGEE. The CDR3 sequence is CASSVGSADTQYF. The CDR3 DNA sequence: TGTGCCAGCAGCGTAGGTTCCGCAGATACGCAGTATTTT. Drawing the rest from reference TRBV9 and TRBJ2-3, the complete variable domain is DSGVTQTPKHLITATGQRVTLRCSPRSGDLSVYWYQQSLDQGLQFLIQYYNGEERAKGNILERFSAQQFPDLHSELNLSSLELGDSALYFCASSVGSADTQYFGPGTRLTVL.

The chain has TRBV7-9 and TRBJ2-7; possible D gene TRBD2, 6 bases. Germline V gene lookup returns CDR1 SEHNR and CDR2 FQNEAQ (reference sequence). CDR3 length: 14 amino acids. V dropped 0 bases and J dropped 2 bases, with 8 bases sitting between them. DNA for the CDR3: TGTGCCAGCAGCTTAGCCGGGGGAACCTACGAGCAGTACTTC. As protein: CASSLAGGTYEQYF. The full variable domain, in which reference TRBV7-9 and TRBJ2-7 provide the parts outside the CDR3, is DTGVSQNPRHKITKRGQNVTFRCDPISEHNRLYWYRQTLGQGPEFLTYFQNEAQLEKSRLLSDRFSAERPKGSFSTLEIQRTEQGDSAMYLCASSLAGGTYEQYFGPGTRLTVT.

The rearrangement links TRBV5-1 to TRBJ2-5, with TRBD2 identical over 13 bases. Germline V gene data show CDR1 as SGHRS and CDR2 as YFSETQ. This CDR3 is built from 15 residues. With V trimmed by 4 bases and J by 5 bases, 5 bases remained unmatched. CDR3 in amino acids: CASSPGLAGKETQYF. The CDR3 nucleotides are TGCGCCAGCAGCCCGGGACTAGCGGGAAAGGAGACCCAGTACTTC.

The chain recombines TRBV6-1 with TRBJ1-2; unclear D gene. The germline CDR1 and CDR2 sequences are MNHNS and SASEGT. Trimming removed 2 bases at V and 9 bases at J, with 10 bases between. This CDR3 is 12 amino acids long. The CDR3: CASSEWPGSYTF. The DNA of the CDR3 is TGTGCCAGCAGTGAATGGCCGGGAAGCTACACCTTC.

The gene calls are TRBV13 and TRBJ2-3; the match to TRBD2 covers 10 bases. Trimming at V came to 1 base and at J to 5 bases, leaving 9 bases not matched to a gene. The germline gives CDR1 PRHDT, CDR2 FYEKMQ (reference sequence). This CDR3 region has 17 residues. CDR3 sequence: CASSLVGAGGPGDTQYF. CDR3 sequence (DNA): TGTGCCAGCAGCTTAGTGGGAGCGGGGGGGCCGGGAGATACGCAGTATTTT.